This T cell receptor beta chain was observed in a study of OX40 agonist ivuxolimab in advanced cancers. Overall study context: The dose-escalation cohort was approximately 80% male, with a mean age of around 60 years, ranging about 20 to 85.

TCRdb's table, derived via immunoSEQ multiplex PCR, lists solely in-frame clones and lacks some. The sample carries about 120,000 clones, roughly nine tenths recorded once. Autoimmune disease history or systemic immunosuppression led to patient exclusion. With baseline, cycle 4 day 1, and cycle 7 day 1 as timepoints, blood was sampled. V trimming: 4 bases; J trimming: 4 bases; junction bases outside the gene matches: 7. The CDR3 covers 18 residues. Germline CDR1 ENHRY, CDR2 SYGVKD. This sequence was found in an adult with an advanced solid tumor such as melanoma, head and neck, liver or kidney cancer. Sequenced here: CD4+ or CD8+ T cells sorted from blood, sampled in a trial of the OX40 agonist ivuxolimab. V usage is TRBV10-3 and J usage is TRBJ2-2; 15 nucleotides agree with TRBD2. CDR3 region: CAISGGLAGGPGTGELFF. The DNA of the CDR3 is TGTGCCATCAGTGGAGGACTAGCGGGGGGGCCCGGCACCGGGGAGCTGTTTTTT.